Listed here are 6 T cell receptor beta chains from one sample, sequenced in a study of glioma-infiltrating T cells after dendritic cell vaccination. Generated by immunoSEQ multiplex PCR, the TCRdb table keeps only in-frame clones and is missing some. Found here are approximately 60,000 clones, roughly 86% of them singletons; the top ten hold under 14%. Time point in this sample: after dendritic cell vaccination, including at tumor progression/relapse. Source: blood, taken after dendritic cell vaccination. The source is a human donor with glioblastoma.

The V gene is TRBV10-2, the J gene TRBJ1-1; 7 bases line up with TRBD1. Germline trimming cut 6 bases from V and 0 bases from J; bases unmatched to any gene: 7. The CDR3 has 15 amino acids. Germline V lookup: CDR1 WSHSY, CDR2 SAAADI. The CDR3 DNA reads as TGCGCCAGCAGAGAAGGGGGCCCGATGAACACTGAAGCTTTCTTT. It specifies CASREGGPMNTEAFF.

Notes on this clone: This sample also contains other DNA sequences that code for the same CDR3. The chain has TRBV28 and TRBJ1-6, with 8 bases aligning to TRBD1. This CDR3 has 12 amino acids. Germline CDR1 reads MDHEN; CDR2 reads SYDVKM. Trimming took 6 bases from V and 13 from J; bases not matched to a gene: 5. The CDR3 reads CASRGQDSPLHF. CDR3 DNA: TGTGCCAGCAGGGGACAGGACTCCCCCCTCCACTTT.

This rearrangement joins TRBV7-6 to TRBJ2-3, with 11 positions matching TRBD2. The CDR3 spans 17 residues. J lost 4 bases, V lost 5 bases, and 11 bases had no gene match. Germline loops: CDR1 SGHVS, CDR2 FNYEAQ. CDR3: CASSPPRGTSGADTQYF. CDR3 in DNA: TGTGCCAGCAGCCCTCCCCGAGGGACTAGCGGCGCAGATACGCAGTATTTT.

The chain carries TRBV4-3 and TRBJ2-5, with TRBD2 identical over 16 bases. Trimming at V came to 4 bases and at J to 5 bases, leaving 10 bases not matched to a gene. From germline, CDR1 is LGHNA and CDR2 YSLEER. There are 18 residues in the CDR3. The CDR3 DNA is TGCGCCAGCAGCCCAGGGGCGGGACTAGCGGGAGGGTGGGAGACCCAGTACTTC. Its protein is CASSPGAGLAGGWETQYF.

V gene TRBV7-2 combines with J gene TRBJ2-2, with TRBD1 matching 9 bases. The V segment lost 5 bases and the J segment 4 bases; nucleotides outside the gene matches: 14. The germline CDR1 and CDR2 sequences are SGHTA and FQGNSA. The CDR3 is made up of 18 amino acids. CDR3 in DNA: TGTGCCAGCAGCCCAGGAGGATGGGGACAGGGCACCACCGGGGAGCTGTTTTTT. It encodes CASSPGGWGQGTTGELFF.

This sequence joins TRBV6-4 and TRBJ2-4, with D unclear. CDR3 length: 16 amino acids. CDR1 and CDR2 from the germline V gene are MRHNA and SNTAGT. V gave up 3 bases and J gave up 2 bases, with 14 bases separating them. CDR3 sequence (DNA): TGTGCCAGCAGTGATCAGGCTGAGTGGACCAAAAACATTCAGTACTTC. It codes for CASSDQAEWTKNIQYF.